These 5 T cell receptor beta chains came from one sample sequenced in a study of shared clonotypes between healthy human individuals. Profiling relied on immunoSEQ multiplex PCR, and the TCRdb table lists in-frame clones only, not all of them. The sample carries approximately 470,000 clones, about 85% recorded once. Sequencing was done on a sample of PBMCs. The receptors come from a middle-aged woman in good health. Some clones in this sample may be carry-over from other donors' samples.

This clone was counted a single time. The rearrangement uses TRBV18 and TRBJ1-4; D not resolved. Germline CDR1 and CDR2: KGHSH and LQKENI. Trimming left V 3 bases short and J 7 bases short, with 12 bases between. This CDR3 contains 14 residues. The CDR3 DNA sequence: TGTGCCAGCTCACCTGACCCGGCCGGTGAAAAACTGTTTTTT. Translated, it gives CASSPDPAGEKLFF.

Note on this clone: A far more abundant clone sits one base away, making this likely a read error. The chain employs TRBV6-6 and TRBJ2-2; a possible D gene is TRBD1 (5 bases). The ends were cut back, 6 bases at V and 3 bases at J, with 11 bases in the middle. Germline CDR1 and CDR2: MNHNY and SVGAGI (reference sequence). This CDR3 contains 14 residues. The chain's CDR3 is CASRSGSDTGELFF. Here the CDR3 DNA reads TGTGCCAGCAGGTCAGGGTCGGACACCGGGGAGCTGTTTTTT.

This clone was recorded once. CDR3 in DNA: TGTGCCTGGAAACAGGGGTACGAGCAGTACTTC. This encodes CAWKQGYEQYF. The chain carries TRBV30 and TRBJ2-7; 7 bases agree with TRBD1. V gave up 4 bases and J gave up 4 bases; unmatched junction bases: 1. The CDR3 covers 11 residues. Germline V gene data show CDR1 as GTSNPN and CDR2 as SVGIG (reference sequence).

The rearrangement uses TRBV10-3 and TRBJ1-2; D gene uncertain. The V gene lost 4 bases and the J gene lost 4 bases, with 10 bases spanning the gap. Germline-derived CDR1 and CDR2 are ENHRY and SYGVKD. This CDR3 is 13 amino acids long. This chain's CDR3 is CAISVGRGYGYTF. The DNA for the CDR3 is TGTGCCATCAGTGTTGGACGCGGCTATGGCTACACCTTC.

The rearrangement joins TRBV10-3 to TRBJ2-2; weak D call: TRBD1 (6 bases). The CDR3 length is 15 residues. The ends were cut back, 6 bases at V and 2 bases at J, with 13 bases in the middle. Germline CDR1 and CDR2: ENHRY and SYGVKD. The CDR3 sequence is CAIRKDSYNTGELFF. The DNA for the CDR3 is TGTGCCATCAGGAAGGACAGCTACAACACCGGGGAGCTGTTTTTT.